This TCR beta chain was profiled in a study of blood T cell repertoires in COVID-19. Measured with immunoSEQ multiplex PCR; TCRdb has only the in-frame clones, and not every one. The repertoire holds 150,000 or so clones, 81% seen once, with roughly 8.8% in the top ten. The source is a human donor with acute or convalescent COVID-19. The donor label of this sample is uncertain. Sample: peripheral blood.

CDR3 protein: CASSQQGLVNEKLFF. CDR3 bases: TGTGCCAGCAGTCAACAGGGCTTAGTTAATGAAAAACTGTTTTTT. The rearrangement uses TRBV6-6 and TRBJ1-4; D might be TRBD1 (6 bases). The germline V and J ends were trimmed by 5 bases and 4 bases, with 14 bases remaining between them. Germline V gene sequence: CDR1 MNHNY, CDR2 SVGAGI (reference sequence). This CDR3 comprises 15 residues.